The present T cell receptor beta chain was sequenced within a study of blood T cell repertoires in COVID-19. Data came from immunoSEQ multiplex PCR; TCRdb stores just in-frame clones and leaves some out. The data contain roughly 150,000 clones, approximately 84% of them seen just once; the ten biggest clones take up 11% to 15%. Trimming left V 4 bases short and J 4 bases short, with 13 bases between. This CDR3 region has 14 residues. Germline CDR1 is MNHEY and CDR2 is SVGAGI. The material sequenced was peripheral blood. This receptor was obtained from a woman older than 75 with acute or convalescent COVID-19. The chain carries TRBV6-5 and TRBJ1-1, with a possible D match to TRBD1 (6 bases). CDR3 residues: CASSSRTETTEAFF. CDR3 bases: TGTGCCAGCAGTTCCAGGACAGAAACCACTGAAGCTTTCTTT.